The rows below give T cell receptor beta chains drawn from one sample of a study of monozygotic twins with inflammatory bowel disease. Reanalyzing the 5' RACE reads, TCRdb keeps one entry per CDR3 protein, without DNA. The sample data list roughly 100,000 distinct CDR3 sequences. Source material: blood. Every receptor here comes from a human donor with ulcerative colitis or Crohn's disease, or a healthy co-twin of an affected twin (not recorded which). Both conserved end residues are part of each CDR3.

V gene	J gene	CDR3 protein
TRBV11-2	TRBJ2-3	CASSFHTDTQYF
TRBV13	TRBJ2-6	CASSLTSGGGGANVLTF
TRBV29-1	TRBJ2-7	CSVDRPGSYEQYF
TRBV19	TRBJ2-3	CASSIARGQLTDTQYF
TRBV10-3	TRBJ2-4	CAISHPETSDKNIQYF
TRBV4-3	TRBJ1-5	CASSQVLKGDQPQHF
TRBV7-8	TRBJ2-7	CASLPGGAAGEQYF
TRBV5-1	TRBJ2-7	CASSPGTSGGTYEQYF
TRBV29-1	TRBJ1-1	CSVDTLNTEAFF
TRBV12-3/TRBV12-4	TRBJ2-3	CASSPGVTTDTQYF
TRBV7-2	TRBJ2-1	CASSLGLARSSYNEQFF